One sample yielded the 16 T cell receptor beta chains listed below, sequenced in a study of CD8 T cells in ankylosing spondylitis. General study results and limits: A motif in TCR beta, a set of fewer than ten highly homologous variants, appeared characteristic of ankylosing spondylitis blood.

TCRdb re-derived calls from the 5' RACE reads in MiXCR, one entry per CDR3 protein. The table lists some 840,000 distinct CDR3 sequences, about 12% of them singletons, with approximately 0.46% in the top ten. These receptors' antigens are unknown. The sample taken for sequencing was blood, either unsorted or a sorted T cell fraction (not recorded which). Receptors originate from a male donor with ankylosing spondylitis.

The chain is built from TRBV20-1 and TRBJ1-2, with D perhaps TRBD1 (5 bases). V was cut by 2 bases and J by 2 bases, with 12 bases left in between. Looked up from germline, CDR1 is DFQATT and CDR2 is SNEGSKA (reference sequence). The length of the CDR3 is 14 residues. Here the CDR3 DNA reads TGCAGTGCTAGAAGTCCGGGACGGAACTATGGCTACACCTTC. It translates to CSARSPGRNYGYTF.

The chain employs TRBV2 and TRBJ2-1, with 8 bases fitting TRBD2. Germline values: CDR1 SNHLY, CDR2 FYNNEI. The CDR3 has 13 amino acids. V shed 7 bases and J 6 bases; nucleotides not matched to a gene: 5. The DNA for the CDR3 is TGTGCCAGCAACAACGGGAGGGCCAATGAGCAGTTCTTC. The encoded protein is CASNNGRANEQFF.

The rearrangement uses TRBV7-2 and TRBJ1-5, with D unresolved. Trimming removed 2 bases from V and 2 bases from J, with 10 bases in between. Germline CDR1 is SGHTA and CDR2 is FQGNSA. CDR3 length: 15 amino acids. As DNA, the CDR3 is TGTGCCAGCAGCTTAACGGAGGGTGGCAATCAGCCCCAGCATTTT. It is translated as CASSLTEGGNQPQHF.

In this sample, this clonotype turned up many times. This chain uses TRBV29-1 with TRBJ1-2, with D unclear. Germline CDR1 SQVTM, CDR2 ANQGSEA. The CDR3 loop spans 12 amino acids. Trimming cost V 8 bases and J 0 bases, with 10 bases left between them. In DNA, the CDR3 is TGCAGCTCTAGCGTAGCTAACTATGGCTACACCTTC. Translated: CSSSVANYGYTF.

This clonotype was counted only a few times. This sequence joins TRBV5-1 and TRBJ2-5; 8 positions agree with TRBD2. The CDR3 contains 13 residues. Trimming removed 6 bases from V and 4 bases from J; junction bases left unmatched: 5. The germline V gene encodes CDR1 SGHRS and CDR2 YFSETQ. The CDR3 protein is CASTFSGGETQYF. DNA for the CDR3: TGCGCCAGCACTTTCAGCGGGGGAGAGACCCAGTACTTC.

The genes are TRBV20-1 and TRBJ2-1, with D unclear. V was shortened by 3 bases and J by 8 bases, with 14 bases between the two germline ends. CDR3 length: 13 amino acids. The germline gives CDR1 DFQATT, CDR2 SNEGSKA (reference sequence). CDR3 sequence: CSARVLVVDEQFF. In nucleotides, the CDR3 is TGCAGTGCTAGGGTGCTAGTCGTAGATGAGCAGTTCTTC.

CDR3: CASSQMSSKEEKLFF. In DNA, the CDR3 is TGTGCCAGCAGCCAAATGTCTTCTAAGGAGGAAAAACTGTTTTTT. The gene calls are TRBV12-3 or TRBV12-4 and TRBJ1-4; D remains unclear. Trimming took 6 bases from V and 8 from J, leaving 19 bases between them. The length of the CDR3 is 15 residues.

This clonotype was seen at least ten times. V gene TRBV20-1 combines with J gene TRBJ2-1; a weak D match, TRBD1 (5 bases). V lost 6 bases and J 0 bases, leaving 12 bases between the germline ends. Germline loops: CDR1 DFQATT, CDR2 SNEGSKA (reference sequence). The CDR3 sequence is 14 residues long. CDR3 residues: CSACGHSSYNEQFF. CDR3 DNA sequence: TGCAGTGCCTGTGGACACAGCTCCTACAATGAGCAGTTCTTC.

The chain is built from TRBV20-1 and TRBJ2-3, with 10 positions matching TRBD2. Germline-derived CDR1 and CDR2 are DFQATT and SNEGSKA (reference sequence). CDR3 size: 11 residues. CDR3 protein: CGAGGLDTQYF. CDR3 nucleotide sequence: TGCGGAGCGGGAGGGCTCGATACGCAGTATTTT.

There are many counts of this clonotype. The J gene is TRBJ2-7, the V gene TRBV4-3, with D hard to call. Germline CDR1 is LGHNA and CDR2 is YSLEER. Deletions cut 1 base from V and 0 bases from J, with 10 bases between. The CDR3 extends over 15 amino acids. As DNA, the CDR3 is TGCGCCAGCAGCCAAGGGCTGGGTCCCTCCTACGAGCAGTACTTC. This sequence encodes CASSQGLGPSYEQYF.

This clonotype came up a few times. The V gene is TRBV20-1, the J gene TRBJ1-1; D remains ambiguous. Between the trimmed V and J ends, which lost 6 bases and 11 bases, there was a span of 19 bases. Germline V CDR1 and CDR2: DFQATT, SNEGSKA (reference sequence). This CDR3 is 12 amino acids long. The CDR3 region has the DNA TGCAGTGCCGACTACGGTAGTCTCGAGGCTTTCTTT. Translating gives CSADYGSLEAFF.

In its sample, this clonotype was seen a few times. The chain joins TRBV5-4 to TRBJ2-5, with TRBD2 identical over 11 bases. With 1 base clipped from V and 7 bases from J, the junction kept 6 bases outside the gene matches. The CDR3 spans 15 residues. Germline loops: CDR1 SGHNT, CDR2 YYREEE (reference sequence). The CDR3 here is CASSLPSGGPGTQYF. The DNA of the CDR3 is TGTGCCAGCAGCTTGCCTAGCGGGGGGCCTGGGACCCAGTACTTC.

The CDR3 loop is CASSLARLTGLFTEAFF. The CDR3 DNA sequence: TGTGCCAGCAGCTTAGCGCGTCTGACAGGCCTTTTCACTGAAGCTTTCTTT. The chain combines TRBV7-6 with TRBJ1-1, with D perhaps TRBD1 (6 bases). The germline V gene has CDR1 SGHVS and CDR2 FNYEAQ. The V gene lost 0 bases and the J gene lost 4 bases, with 18 bases spanning the gap. This CDR3 comprises 17 residues.

The sample holds a few counts of this clonotype. The V gene is TRBV20-1, the J gene TRBJ1-6; 10 bases are shared with TRBD1. The CDR3 spans 15 residues. Germline CDR1 and CDR2: DFQATT and SNEGSKA (reference sequence). The CDR3 DNA reads as TGCAGCCTGGGGGTCCGGGACAGGGGTGATTCACCCCTCCACTTT. It yields the protein CSLGVRDRGDSPLHF.

This clonotype was picked up many times. The chain links TRBV5-1 to TRBJ2-7, with 7 bases that match TRBD1. This CDR3 is built from 14 residues. The ends lost 6 bases at V and 1 base at J; junction bases unmatched: 7. Germline V CDR1 and CDR2: SGHRS, YFSETQ. CDR3 sequence: CASMLETGSYEQYF. DNA of the CDR3: TGCGCCAGCATGTTGGAGACAGGGTCCTACGAGCAGTACTTC.

DNA of the CDR3: TGCAGCGTTGACCCGGGACTTTACAATGAGCAGTTCTTC. Translation: CSVDPGLYNEQFF. This chain connects TRBV29-1 to TRBJ2-1; maybe TRBD2 (6 bases). Trimming removed 3 bases from V and 4 bases from J, with 10 bases in between. Germline V gene lookup returns CDR1 SQVTM and CDR2 ANQGSEA. This CDR3 has 13 amino acids.